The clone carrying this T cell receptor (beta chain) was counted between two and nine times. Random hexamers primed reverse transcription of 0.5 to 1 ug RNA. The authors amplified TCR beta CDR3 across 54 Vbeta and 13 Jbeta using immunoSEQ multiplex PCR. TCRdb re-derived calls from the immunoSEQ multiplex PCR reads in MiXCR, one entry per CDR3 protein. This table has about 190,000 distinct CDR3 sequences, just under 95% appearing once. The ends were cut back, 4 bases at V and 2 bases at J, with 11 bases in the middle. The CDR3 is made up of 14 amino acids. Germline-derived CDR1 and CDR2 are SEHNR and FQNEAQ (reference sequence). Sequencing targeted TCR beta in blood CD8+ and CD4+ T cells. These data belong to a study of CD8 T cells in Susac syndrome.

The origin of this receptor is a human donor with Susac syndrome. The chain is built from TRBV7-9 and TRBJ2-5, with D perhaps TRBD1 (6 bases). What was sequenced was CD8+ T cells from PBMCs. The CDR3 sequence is CASSSGQIQETQYF. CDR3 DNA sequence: TGTGCCAGCAGCTCCGGACAGATACAAGAGACCCAGTACTTC. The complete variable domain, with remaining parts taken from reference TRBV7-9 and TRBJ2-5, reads DTGVSQNPRHKITKRGQNVTFRCDPISEHNRLYWYRQTLGQGPEFLTYFQNEAQLEKSRLLSDRFSAERPKGSFSTLEIQRTEQGDSAMYLCASSSGQIQETQYFGPGTRLLVL.